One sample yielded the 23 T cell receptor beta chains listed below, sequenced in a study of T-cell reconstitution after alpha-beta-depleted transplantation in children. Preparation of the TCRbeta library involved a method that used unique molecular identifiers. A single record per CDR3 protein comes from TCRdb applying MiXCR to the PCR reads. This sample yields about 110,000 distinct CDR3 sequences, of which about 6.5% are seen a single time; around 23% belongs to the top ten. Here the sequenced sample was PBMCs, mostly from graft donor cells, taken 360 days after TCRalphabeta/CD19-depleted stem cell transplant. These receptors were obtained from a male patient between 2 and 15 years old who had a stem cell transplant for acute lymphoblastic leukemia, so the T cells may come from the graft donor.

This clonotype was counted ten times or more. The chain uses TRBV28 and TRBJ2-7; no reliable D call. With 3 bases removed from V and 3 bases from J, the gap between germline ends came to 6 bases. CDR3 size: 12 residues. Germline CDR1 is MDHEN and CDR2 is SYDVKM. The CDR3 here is CASSFIGYEQYF. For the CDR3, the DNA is TGTGCCAGCAGTTTTATAGGCTACGAGCAGTACTTC. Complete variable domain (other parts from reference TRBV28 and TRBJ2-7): DVKVTQSSRYLVKRTGEKVFLECVQDMDHENMFWYRQDPGLGLRLIYFSYDVKMKEKGDIPEGYSVSREKKERFSLILESASTNQTSMYLCASSFIGYEQYFGPGTRLTVT.

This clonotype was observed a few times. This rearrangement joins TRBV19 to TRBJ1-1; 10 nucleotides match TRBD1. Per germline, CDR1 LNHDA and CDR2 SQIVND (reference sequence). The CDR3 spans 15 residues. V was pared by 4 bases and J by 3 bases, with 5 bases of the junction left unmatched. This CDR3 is CASSRDRGLYTEAFF. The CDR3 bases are TGTGCCAGTAGTAGGGACAGGGGATTGTACACTGAAGCTTTCTTT.

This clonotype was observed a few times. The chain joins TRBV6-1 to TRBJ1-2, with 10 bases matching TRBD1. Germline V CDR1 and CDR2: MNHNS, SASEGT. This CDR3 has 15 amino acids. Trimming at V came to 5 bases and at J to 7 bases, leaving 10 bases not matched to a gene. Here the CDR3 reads CASSPGQGDLPGYTF. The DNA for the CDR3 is TGTGCCAGCAGTCCCGGACAGGGGGATCTTCCTGGCTACACCTTC.

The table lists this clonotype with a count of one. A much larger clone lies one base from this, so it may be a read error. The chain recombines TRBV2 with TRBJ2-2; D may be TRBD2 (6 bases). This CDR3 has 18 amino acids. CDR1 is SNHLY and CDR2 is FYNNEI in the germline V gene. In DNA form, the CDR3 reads TGTGCCATCAGTTTATCCCCCTTGTGGAGGGGCAACACCGGGGAGCTGTTTTTT. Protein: CAISLSPLWRGNTGELFF.

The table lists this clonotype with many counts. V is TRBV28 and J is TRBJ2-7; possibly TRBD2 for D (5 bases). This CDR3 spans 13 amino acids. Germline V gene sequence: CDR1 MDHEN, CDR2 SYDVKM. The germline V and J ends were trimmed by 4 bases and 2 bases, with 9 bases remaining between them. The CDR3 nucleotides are TGTGCCAGCAGTTCCGGGATCGCCTACGAGCAGTACTTC. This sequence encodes CASSSGIAYEQYF.

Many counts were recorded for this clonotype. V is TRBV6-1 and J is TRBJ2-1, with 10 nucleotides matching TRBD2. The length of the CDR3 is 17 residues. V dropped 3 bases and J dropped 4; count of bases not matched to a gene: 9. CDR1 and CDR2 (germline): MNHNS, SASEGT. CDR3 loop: CASSDSGGAGLYNEQFF. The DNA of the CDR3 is TGTGCCAGCAGTGACAGCGGGGGGGCCGGCCTTTACAATGAGCAGTTCTTC.

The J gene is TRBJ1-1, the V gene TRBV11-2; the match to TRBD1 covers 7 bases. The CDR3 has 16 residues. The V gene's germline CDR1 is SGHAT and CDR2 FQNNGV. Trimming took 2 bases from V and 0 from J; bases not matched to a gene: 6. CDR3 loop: CASSLTGDSMNTEAFF. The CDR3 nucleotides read TGTGCCAGCAGCTTAACTGGGGACAGCATGAACACTGAAGCTTTCTTT. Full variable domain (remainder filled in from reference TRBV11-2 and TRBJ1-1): EAGVAQSPRYKIIEKRQSVAFWCNPISGHATLYWYQQILGQGPKLLIQFQNNGVVDDSQLPKDRFSAERLKGVDSTLKIQPAKLEDSAVYLCASSLTGDSMNTEAFFGQGTRLTVV.

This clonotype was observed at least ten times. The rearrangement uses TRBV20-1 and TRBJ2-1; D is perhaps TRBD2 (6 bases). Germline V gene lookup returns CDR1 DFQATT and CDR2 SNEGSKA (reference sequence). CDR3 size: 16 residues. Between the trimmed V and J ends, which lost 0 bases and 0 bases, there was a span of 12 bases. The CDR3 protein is CSARDLIGSSYNEQFF. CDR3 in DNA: TGCAGTGCTAGAGATCTTATCGGGAGCTCCTACAATGAGCAGTTCTTC.

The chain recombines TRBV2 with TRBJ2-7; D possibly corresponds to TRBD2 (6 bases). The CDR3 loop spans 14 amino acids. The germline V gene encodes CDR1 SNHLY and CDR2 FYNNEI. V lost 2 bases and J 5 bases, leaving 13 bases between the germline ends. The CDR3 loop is CASSETRRGNEQYF. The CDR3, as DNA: TGTGCCAGCAGTGAAACGCGGAGGGGAAACGAGCAGTACTTC.

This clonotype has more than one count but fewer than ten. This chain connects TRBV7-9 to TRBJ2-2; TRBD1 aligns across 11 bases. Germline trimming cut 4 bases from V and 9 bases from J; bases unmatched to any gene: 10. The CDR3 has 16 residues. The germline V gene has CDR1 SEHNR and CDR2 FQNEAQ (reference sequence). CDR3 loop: CASSSPDRGRTRELFF. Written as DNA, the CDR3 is TGTGCCAGCAGCTCCCCGGACAGGGGGCGGACCAGGGAGCTGTTTTTT.

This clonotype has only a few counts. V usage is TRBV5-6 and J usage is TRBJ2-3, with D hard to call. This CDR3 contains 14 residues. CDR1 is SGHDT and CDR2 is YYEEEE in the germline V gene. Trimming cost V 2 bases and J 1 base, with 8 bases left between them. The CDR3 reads CASSFRARTDTQYF. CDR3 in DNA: TGTGCCAGCAGCTTCCGGGCCCGCACAGATACGCAGTATTTT. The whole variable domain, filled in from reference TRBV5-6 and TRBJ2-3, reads DAGVTQSPTHLIKTRGQQVTLRCSPKSGHDTVSWYQQALGQGPQFIFQYYEEEERQRGNFPDRFSGHQFPNYSSELNVNALLLGDSALYLCASSFRARTDTQYFGPGTRLTVL.

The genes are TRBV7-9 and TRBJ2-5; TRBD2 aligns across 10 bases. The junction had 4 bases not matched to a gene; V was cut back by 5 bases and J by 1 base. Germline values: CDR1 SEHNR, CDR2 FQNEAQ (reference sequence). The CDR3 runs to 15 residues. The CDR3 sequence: CASSVSGRFQETQYF. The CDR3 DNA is TGTGCCAGCAGCGTTAGCGGGAGGTTCCAAGAGACCCAGTACTTC.

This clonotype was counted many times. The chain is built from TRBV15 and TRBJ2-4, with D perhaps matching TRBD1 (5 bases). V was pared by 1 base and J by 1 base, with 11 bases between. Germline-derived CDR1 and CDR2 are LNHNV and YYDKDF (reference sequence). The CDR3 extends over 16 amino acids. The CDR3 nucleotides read TGTGCCACCAGCAGAGGGACATCGGTGGCCAAAAACATTCAGTACTTC. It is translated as CATSRGTSVAKNIQYF.

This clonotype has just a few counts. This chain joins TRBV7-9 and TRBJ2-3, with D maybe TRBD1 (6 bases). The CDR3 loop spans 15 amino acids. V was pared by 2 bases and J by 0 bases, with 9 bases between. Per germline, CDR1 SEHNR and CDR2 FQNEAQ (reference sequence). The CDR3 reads CASSLTGPSTDTQYF. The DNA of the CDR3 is TGTGCCAGCAGCTTAACAGGGCCCAGCACAGATACGCAGTATTTT.

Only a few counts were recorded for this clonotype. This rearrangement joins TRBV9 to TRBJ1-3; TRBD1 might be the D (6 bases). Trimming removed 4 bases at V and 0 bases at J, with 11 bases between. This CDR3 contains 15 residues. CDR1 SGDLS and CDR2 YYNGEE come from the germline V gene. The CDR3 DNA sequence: TGTGCCAGCAGCTTAACAGGGTCCTCTGGAAACACCATATATTTT. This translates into CASSLTGSSGNTIYF.

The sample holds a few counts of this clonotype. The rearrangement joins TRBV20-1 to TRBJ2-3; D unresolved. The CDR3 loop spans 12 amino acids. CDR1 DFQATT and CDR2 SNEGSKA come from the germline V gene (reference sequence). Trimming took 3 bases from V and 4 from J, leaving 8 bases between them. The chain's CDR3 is CSARGWPDTQYF. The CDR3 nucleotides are TGCAGTGCTAGGGGGTGGCCAGATACGCAGTATTTT.

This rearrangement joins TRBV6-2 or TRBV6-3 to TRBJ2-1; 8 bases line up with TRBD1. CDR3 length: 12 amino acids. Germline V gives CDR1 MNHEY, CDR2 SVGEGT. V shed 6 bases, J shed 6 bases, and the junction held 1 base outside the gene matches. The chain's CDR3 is CASSRGPNEQFF. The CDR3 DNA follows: TGTGCCAGCAGCAGGGGGCCCAATGAGCAGTTCTTC.

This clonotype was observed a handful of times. CDR3 DNA: TGTGCCAGCAGTCCGAGGACTCCATTAGCAAAAGGGGCCAACGTCCTGACTTTC. Amino acids: CASSPRTPLAKGANVLTF. This chain joins TRBV27 and TRBJ2-6; D may be TRBD2 (5 bases). Per germline, CDR1 MNHEY and CDR2 SMNVEV (reference sequence). The length of the CDR3 is 18 residues. The ends were cut back, 5 bases at V and 4 bases at J, with 21 bases in the middle.

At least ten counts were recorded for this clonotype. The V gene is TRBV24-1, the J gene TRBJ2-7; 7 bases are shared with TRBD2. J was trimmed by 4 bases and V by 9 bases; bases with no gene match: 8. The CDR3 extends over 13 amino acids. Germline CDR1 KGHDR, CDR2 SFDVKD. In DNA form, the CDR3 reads TGTGCCACCGAATCCCAGGGAGGGTACGAGCAGTACTTC. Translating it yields CATESQGGYEQYF.

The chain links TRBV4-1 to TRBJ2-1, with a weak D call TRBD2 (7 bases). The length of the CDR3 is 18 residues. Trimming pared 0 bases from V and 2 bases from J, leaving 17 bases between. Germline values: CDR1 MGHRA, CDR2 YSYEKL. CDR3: CASSQDARGAPPYNEQFF. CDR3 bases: TGCGCCAGCAGCCAAGACGCTCGGGGGGCCCCCCCCTACAATGAGCAGTTCTTC.

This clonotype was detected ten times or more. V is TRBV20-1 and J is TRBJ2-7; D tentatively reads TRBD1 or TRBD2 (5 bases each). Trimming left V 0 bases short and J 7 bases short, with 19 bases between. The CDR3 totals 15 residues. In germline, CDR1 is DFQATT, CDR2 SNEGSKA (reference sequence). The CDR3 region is CSARDSGTDLREQYF. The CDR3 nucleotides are TGCAGTGCTAGAGATTCCGGGACGGATCTTAGGGAGCAGTACTTC.

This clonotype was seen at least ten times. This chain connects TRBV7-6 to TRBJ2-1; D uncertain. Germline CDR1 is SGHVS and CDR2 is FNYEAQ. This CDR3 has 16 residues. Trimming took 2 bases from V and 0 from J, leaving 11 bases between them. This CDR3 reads CASSLNLRVSYNEQFF. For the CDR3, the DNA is TGTGCCAGCAGCTTAAATCTCCGGGTCTCCTACAATGAGCAGTTCTTC.

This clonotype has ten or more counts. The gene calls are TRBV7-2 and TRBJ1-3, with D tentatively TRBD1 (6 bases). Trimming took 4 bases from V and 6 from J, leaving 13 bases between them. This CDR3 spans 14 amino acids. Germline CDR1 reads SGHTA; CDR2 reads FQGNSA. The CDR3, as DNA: TGTGCCAGCAGCTCCTACCGGGGGGCAAACACCATATATTTT. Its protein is CASSSYRGANTIYF.